The clone carrying this T cell receptor beta chain was observed a few times. Its antigen is not identified. A universal primer site and UMIs were added as TCR cDNA was made by 5'RACE template switching. TCRdb ran MiXCR on the 5' RACE reads and lists one entry per CDR3 protein. Of 500,000 to 650,000 distinct CDR3 sequences detected, roughly a sixth appear once; the ten largest clones hold 17%. V was clipped by 1 base and J by 2 bases; unmatched bases: 6. The CDR3 totals 16 residues. Looked up from germline, CDR1 is SGHTA and CDR2 is FQGNSA. The data derive from a study of T cells after yellow fever vaccination. Broader study findings: Post-booster repertoires contained most primary-vaccination clones again (about 95% CD4, 88% CD8).

The TCR was taken from a man aged 18 to 29 who received the YFV17D yellow fever vaccine. The sequencing here drew on PBMCs, taken around 5 days after the first yellow fever vaccination. This rearrangement joins TRBV7-2 to TRBJ2-5; TRBD2 matches at 8 bases. This CDR3 is CASSLGRGGRQETQYF. For the CDR3, the DNA is TGTGCCAGCAGCTTAGGACGGGGGGGAAGGCAAGAGACCCAGTACTTC.